A single sample is the source of the 14 T cell receptor beta chains below, sequenced in a study of T cells in Graves' hyperthyroidism and ophthalmopathy. Researchers took RNA transcripts and amplified the TCR beta CDR3 regions from them. First-round RT-PCR of the TCR CDR3 relied on the HTBI primer set. MiXCR was run by TCRdb on the multiplex PCR reads, yielding one entry per CDR3 protein. The sample contains hundreds of thousands of distinct CDR3 sequences, 20% of which appear only once. Sequencing was done on a sample of blood. The receptors stem from a man aged 40-49 years with Graves' ophthalmopathy.

The V and J genes are TRBV11-1 and TRBJ1-1; 10 positions agree with TRBD1. The CDR3 has 16 residues. V was pared by 5 bases and J by 0 bases, with 6 bases of the junction left unmatched. The germline V gene has CDR1 SGHAT and CDR2 FQDESV (reference sequence). CDR3 in amino acids: CASSTHGTGVNTEAFF. For the CDR3, the DNA is TGTGCCAGCAGCACCCACGGGACAGGGGTGAACACTGAAGCTTTCTTT.

This clonotype came up many times. The chain carries TRBV20-1 and TRBJ2-7; perhaps D is TRBD1 or TRBD2 (6 bases each). V shed 1 base and J shed 0 bases, with 13 bases lying between them. In germline, CDR1 is DFQATT, CDR2 SNEGSKA (reference sequence). The CDR3 extends over 15 amino acids. The CDR3 nucleotides read TGCAGTGCTAGAGGTAGGGGGACTGGCTCCTACGAGCAGTACTTC. Amino acids: CSARGRGTGSYEQYF.

The chain combines TRBV6-1 with TRBJ1-4; unclear D gene. The V gene lost 8 bases and the J gene lost 0 bases, with 7 bases spanning the gap. Germline CDR1 and CDR2: MNHNS and SASEGT. The CDR3 is 13 amino acids. CDR3 nucleotide sequence: TGTGCCAGCGTAGGGCCAACTAATGAAAAACTGTTTTTT. Translated, it gives CASVGPTNEKLFF.

This clonotype was seen ten or more times. The chain uses TRBV6-5 and TRBJ2-1; 10 positions agree with TRBD1. CDR1 MNHEY and CDR2 SVGAGI come from the germline V gene. The CDR3 contains 15 residues. V was clipped by 0 bases and J by 7 bases; unmatched bases: 3. CDR3 nucleotides: TGTGCCAGCAGTTACTCAAGGACAGGGGGAAATGAGCAGTTCTTC. Translating gives CASSYSRTGGNEQFF.

This clonotype was observed many times. The genes are TRBV27 and TRBJ1-2, with 8 bases matching TRBD1. The CDR3 contains 15 residues. Trimming took 6 bases from V and 3 from J; bases not matched to a gene: 9. In germline, CDR1 is MNHEY, CDR2 SMNVEV (reference sequence). CDR3: CASSRDRTGYYGYTF. Written as DNA, the CDR3 is TGTGCCAGCAGCCGCGACAGGACAGGGTACTATGGCTACACCTTC.

This clonotype was detected a few times. This chain uses TRBV6-5 with TRBJ2-3; D gene ambiguous. Germline lookup yields CDR1 MNHEY and CDR2 SVGAGI. Trimming removed 0 bases from V and 4 bases from J, with 11 bases in between. The CDR3 runs 15 residues. The CDR3 sequence: CASSYSLLGPDTQYF. The CDR3 region has the DNA TGTGCCAGCAGTTACTCGCTTCTGGGCCCAGATACGCAGTATTTT.

Only a few counts were recorded for this clonotype. This chain uses TRBV3-1 with TRBJ1-2; D unclear. The CDR3 is 14 residues long. Trimming removed 3 bases at V and 2 bases at J, with 10 bases between. CDR1 is LGHDT, CDR2 YNNKEL, per germline (reference sequence). The CDR3 region is CASSQAGLNYGYTF. The CDR3 bases are TGTGCCAGCAGCCAGGCAGGTCTAAACTATGGCTACACCTTC.

This clonotype was detected a few times. This rearrangement joins TRBV4-1 to TRBJ1-3; no reliable D call. This CDR3 has 19 residues. The germline V gene encodes CDR1 MGHRA and CDR2 YSYEKL. Trimming cost V 0 bases and J 2 bases, with 20 bases left between them. CDR3 nucleotides: TGCGCCAGCAGCCAAGATCTACGGTCGAGTATCGGGGCTGGAAACACCATATATTTT. This gives the protein CASSQDLRSSIGAGNTIYF.

The chain combines TRBV5-5 with TRBJ2-1; 8 bases match TRBD2. With V trimmed by 1 base and J by 6 bases, 3 bases remained unmatched. The CDR3 runs to 14 residues. Germline CDR1 reads SGHKS; CDR2 reads YYEKEE (reference sequence). CDR3 bases: TGTGCCAGCAGCTTGCTAGCGGGTCCCAATGAGCAGTTCTTC. Residues: CASSLLAGPNEQFF.

There are a few counts of this clonotype. The rearrangement links TRBV27 to TRBJ2-7; tentative D call: TRBD2 (6 bases). V lost 5 bases and J lost 0, with 17 bases in between. This CDR3 comprises 16 residues. CDR1 is MNHEY and CDR2 is SMNVEV in the germline V gene (reference sequence). The CDR3 loop is CASSPRGGVSSYEQYF. In DNA form, the CDR3 reads TGTGCCAGCAGTCCAAGGGGCGGGGTATCCTCCTACGAGCAGTACTTC.

The chain has TRBV3-1 and TRBJ2-2; 14 nucleotides match TRBD2. The CDR3 runs to 18 residues. The germline V gene encodes CDR1 LGHDT and CDR2 YNNKEL (reference sequence). The junction had 1 base not matched to a gene; V was cut back by 1 base and J by 0 bases. DNA of the CDR3: TGTGCCAGCAGCCAAGTGGGACTAGCGGGGGCGAACACCGGGGAGCTGTTTTTT. Its translation: CASSQVGLAGANTGELFF.

The chain joins TRBV29-1 to TRBJ2-7, with 8 bases matching TRBD1. The ends lost 4 bases at V and 0 bases at J; junction bases unmatched: 8. The V gene's germline CDR1 is SQVTM and CDR2 ANQGSEA. The CDR3 runs to 15 residues. The CDR3 loop is CSVVRTGTDSYEQYF. In DNA, the CDR3 is TGCAGCGTTGTCCGGACAGGGACAGACTCCTACGAGCAGTACTTC.

The chain joins TRBV20-1 to TRBJ2-1; 7 nucleotides agree with TRBD1. CDR1 and CDR2 from the germline V gene are DFQATT and SNEGSKA (reference sequence). The CDR3 length is 17 residues. Germline trimming cut 1 base from V and 3 bases from J; bases unmatched to any gene: 12. The CDR3 nucleotides are TGCAGTGCTAGAGCCGATAGACAGGGCTCCTACTACAATGAGCAGTTCTTC. Its translation is CSARADRQGSYYNEQFF.

This clonotype came up many times. V gene TRBV7-6 combines with J gene TRBJ1-1; maybe TRBD1 (5 bases). Trimming shortened V by 1 base and J by 1 base, and 16 bases separated the two germline ends. Germline V gene lookup returns CDR1 SGHVS and CDR2 FNYEAQ. The CDR3 has 17 residues. CDR3 sequence reads: CASSLGGRLGRNTEAFF. CDR3 bases: TGTGCCAGCAGCTTAGGAGGGAGGTTGGGGCGGAACACTGAAGCTTTCTTT. The full variable domain, with the rest looked up from reference TRBV7-6 and TRBJ1-1, is GAGVSQSPRYKVTKRGQDVALRCDPISGHVSLYWYRQALGQGPEFLTYFNYEAQQDKSGLPNDRFSAERPEGSISTLTIQRTEQRDSAMYRCASSLGGRLGRNTEAFFGQGTRLTVV.